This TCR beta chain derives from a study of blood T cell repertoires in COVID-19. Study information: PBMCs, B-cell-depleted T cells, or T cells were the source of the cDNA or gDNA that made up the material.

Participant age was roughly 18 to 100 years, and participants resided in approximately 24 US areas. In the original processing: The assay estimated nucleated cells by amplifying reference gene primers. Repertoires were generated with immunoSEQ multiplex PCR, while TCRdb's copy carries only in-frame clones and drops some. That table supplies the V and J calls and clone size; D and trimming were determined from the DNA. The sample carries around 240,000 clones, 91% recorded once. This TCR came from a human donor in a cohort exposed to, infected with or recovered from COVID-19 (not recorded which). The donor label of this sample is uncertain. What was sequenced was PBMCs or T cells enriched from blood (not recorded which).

The CDR3 region is CASSSSPVQKQYF. The CDR3 coding sequence is TGTGCCAGCAGTTCCAGCCCCGTACAGAAGCAGTACTTC. V gene TRBV27 combines with J gene TRBJ2-7; no clear D gene. With 4 bases removed from V and 8 bases from J, the gap between germline ends came to 15 bases. This CDR3 is 13 amino acids long. Germline V gene sequence: CDR1 MNHEY, CDR2 SMNVEV (reference sequence).